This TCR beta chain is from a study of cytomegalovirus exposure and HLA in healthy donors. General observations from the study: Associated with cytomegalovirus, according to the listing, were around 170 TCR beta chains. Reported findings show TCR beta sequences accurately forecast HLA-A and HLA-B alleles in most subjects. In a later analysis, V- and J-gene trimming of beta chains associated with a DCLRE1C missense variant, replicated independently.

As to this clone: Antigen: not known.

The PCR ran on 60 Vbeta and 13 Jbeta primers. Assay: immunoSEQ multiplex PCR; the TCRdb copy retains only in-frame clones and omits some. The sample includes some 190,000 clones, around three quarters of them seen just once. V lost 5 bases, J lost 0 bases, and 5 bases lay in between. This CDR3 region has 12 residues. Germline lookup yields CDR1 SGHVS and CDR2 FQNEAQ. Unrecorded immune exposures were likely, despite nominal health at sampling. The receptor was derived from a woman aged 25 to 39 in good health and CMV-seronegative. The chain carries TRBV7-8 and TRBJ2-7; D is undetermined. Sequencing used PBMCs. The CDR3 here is CASSPGSYEQYF. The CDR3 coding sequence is TGTGCCAGCAGCCCAGGCTCCTACGAGCAGTACTTC. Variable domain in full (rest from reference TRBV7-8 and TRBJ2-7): GAGVSQSPRYKVAKRGQDVALRCDPISGHVSLFWYQQALGQGPEFLTYFQNEAQLDKSGLPSDRFFAERPEGSVSTLKIQRTQQEDSAVYLCASSPGSYEQYFGPGTRLTVT.